These T cell receptor beta chains were read from a single sample in a study of technical replicates of blood from a few donors. Sequencing used immunoSEQ multiplex PCR; TCRdb keeps in-frame clones, though not all of them. Counted here are 70,000 or so clones, around 92% occurring once; the ten biggest clones make up about 0.36%. The sample consisted of T cells isolated from PBMCs. Source of these receptors: a human donor in good health. Some clones in this sample may be carry-over from other donors' samples. Both conserved end residues are part of each CDR3. A D gene is named only where the DNA matches it firmly. Only part of the rows carry a size: once, few, many, or a class if the clone is expanded.

J	V	D	size	length	CDR3	DNA
TRBJ1-5	TRBV23-1	NA	NA	21	CASSGGGGGRQTICSNQPQHF	TGCGCCAGCAGTGGGGGAGGCGGGGGCAGGCAAACAATTTGTAGCAATCAGCCCCAGCATTTT
TRBJ1-5	TRBV6-6	TRBD1	few	16	CASRPIQGRGNQPQHF	TGTGCCAGCAGACCGATACAGGGGAGAGGCAATCAGCCCCAGCATTTT
TRBJ1-1	TRBV28	NA	NA	13	CASSQPGTAEAFF	TGTGCCAGCAGTCAGCCAGGAACGGCTGAAGCTTTCTTT
TRBJ1-1	TRBV11-3	TRBD1	NA	15	CASRLGGPLRTEAFF	TGTGCCAGCAGGTTAGGGGGCCCGTTGAGGACTGAAGCTTTCTTT
TRBJ2-2	TRBV5-5	NA	NA	17	CASSFYDTGSGTGELFF	TGTGCCAGCAGCTTCTACGATACAGGGTCGGGCACCGGGGAGCTGTTTTTT
TRBJ1-1	TRBV6-5	NA	NA	14	CASSINQGGTEAFF	TGTGCCAGCAGCATCAACCAAGGGGGCACTGAAGCTTTCTTT
TRBJ2-5	TRBV14	NA	once	15	CASSPYPLVVETQYF	TGTGCCAGCAGCCCCTATCCTCTCGTTGTGGAGACCCAGTACTTC
TRBJ2-7	TRBV7-9	NA	NA	16	CASSLDLQGDRYEQYF	TGTGCCAGCAGCTTAGATTTGCAGGGTGATAGATACGAGCAGTACTTC
TRBJ2-3	TRBV9	TRBD2	NA	16	CASSIHLAGGEDTQYF	TGTGCCAGCAGCATTCACTTAGCGGGGGGAGAGGATACGCAGTATTTT
TRBJ2-6	TRBV27	TRBD1	NA	18	CASSISTGGISGANVLTF	TGTGCCAGCAGTATCTCGACAGGGGGGATCTCTGGGGCCAACGTCCTGACTTTC
TRBJ1-1	TRBV28	NA	NA	14	CASSLLGGDTEAFF	TGTGCCAGCAGTCTCTTAGGAGGGGACACTGAAGCTTTCTTT
TRBJ2-5	TRBV27	TRBD2	NA	16	CASSLTSGSYQETQYF	TGTGCCAGCAGTTTAACTAGCGGGAGTTACCAAGAGACCCAGTACTTC
TRBJ2-3	TRBV10-3	NA	NA	15	CAISEPGLSTDTQYF	TGTGCCATCAGTGAACCGGGACTGAGCACAGATACGCAGTATTTT
TRBJ2-1	TRBV25-1	TRBD2	NA	16	CASSRLGTSGNNEQFF	TGTGCCAGCAGCAGACTCGGGACTAGCGGTAACAATGAGCAGTTCTTC
TRBJ2-1	TRBV29-1	NA	NA	14	CSVERQGWINEQFF	TGCAGCGTTGAAAGGCAGGGTTGGATTAATGAGCAGTTCTTC
TRBJ2-1	TRBV7-2	TRBD2	NA	16	CASSPGGGLGVNEQFF	TGTGCCAGCAGCCCCGGGGGGGGGTTGGGGGTCAATGAGCAGTTCTTC
TRBJ1-5	TRBV15	NA	NA	13	CATRPRENQPQHF	TGTGCCACCCGCCCCAGGGAAAATCAGCCCCAGCATTTT
TRBJ2-7	TRBV4-1	TRBD2	NA	18	CASSQSRLAGDRRDEQYF	TGCGCCAGCAGCCAAAGTAGACTAGCGGGAGATCGGCGGGACGAGCAGTACTTC
TRBJ1-2	TRBV30	NA	once	11	CAGGRGYGYTF	TGTGCCGGTGGTCGGGGCTATGGCTACACCTTC
TRBJ2-3	TRBV5-1	TRBD2	NA	16	CASRDSGTRGADTQYF	TGCGCCAGCAGAGACTCCGGGACTAGAGGCGCAGATACGCAGTATTTT
TRBJ2-1	TRBV19	NA	NA	15	CASKTYRSSYNEQFF	TGTGCCAGTAAGACCTATCGGAGCTCCTACAATGAGCAGTTCTTC
TRBJ2-1	TRBV27	TRBD2	NA	17	CASSLGTSGSFGNEQFF	TGTGCCAGCAGTTTAGGGACTAGCGGGAGTTTTGGCAATGAGCAGTTCTTC
TRBJ2-1	TRBV5-1	NA	NA	15	CASTSQTSSYNEQFF	TGCGCCAGCACCTCACAGACGAGCTCCTACAATGAGCAGTTCTTC
TRBJ2-1	TRBV10-1	TRBD2	NA	14	CASSDGRTYNEQFF	TGCGCCAGCAGTGACGGGAGGACCTACAATGAGCAGTTCTTC
TRBJ1-2	TRBV19	TRBD1	NA	15	CASSIDRQGAYGYTF	TGTGCCAGTAGTATAGATCGGCAGGGGGCCTATGGCTACACCTTC
TRBJ1-1	TRBV9	TRBD1	few	18	CASSLRDRGGKMNTEAFF	TGTGCCAGCAGCCTTCGGGACAGGGGGGGAAAGATGAACACTGAAGCTTTCTTT
TRBJ2-7	TRBV7-9	NA	NA	12	CASSSDPREQYF	TGTGCCAGCAGCTCGGATCCCAGGGAGCAGTACTTC
TRBJ2-1	TRBV2	TRBD2	NA	14	CASKGLAAYNEQFF	TGTGCCAGCAAGGGACTAGCGGCGTACAATGAGCAGTTCTTC